This T cell receptor (beta chain) was documented in a study of CDR3 diversity in severe acne. TCRdb redid the calling of the PCR reads with MiXCR, one entry per CDR3 protein. Of under 95,000 distinct CDR3 sequences in the sample, about 50% are singletons; the top ten hold 10%. Many counts were recorded for this clonotype. Trimming removed 3 bases from V and 5 bases from J, with 11 bases in between. The CDR3 length is 13 residues. Per germline, CDR1 KGHSH and CDR2 LQKENI. This chain connects TRBV18 to TRBJ2-7; no firm D call. This clonotype was sampled from a male donor in good health, serving as a control. Sample: blood. CDR3 sequence (DNA): TGTGCCAGCTCACCCCGGGCGGCTAACGAGCAGTACTTC. It specifies CASSPRAANEQYF.